This TCR beta chain comes out of a study of T cell responses to AZD1222 COVID-19 vaccine. Background on the study: Both about-4-week and about-12-week second-dose recipients were combined. Whole-study results and caveats: The study sampled repertoires only after the peak T cell response. The CD4 TCRs associated with vaccination extended across spike and predominated at 160-218 and 743-854. Most donors were white British, females outnumbered males, and clonal diversity was possibly underestimated.

The sample holds one count of this clone. Its specificity is unknown. Method: immunoSEQ multiplex PCR; TCRdb's copy keeps in-frame clones and lacks some. The table shows about 120,000 clones, with over 75% occurring only once. This CDR3 comprises 19 residues. J lost 6 bases, V lost 5 bases, and 22 bases had no gene match. The germline V gene has CDR1 MNHEY and CDR2 SMNVEV (reference sequence). The chain carries TRBV27 and TRBJ2-7, with 10 nucleotides matching TRBD1. This TCR was recovered from an adult in good health. The specimen comprised peripheral blood, sampled on day 0 of AZD1222 vaccination. CDR3 bases: TGTGCCAGCAGTGCAACCGGGACAGGGGCCCTCGGTCGCCGCTCCGAGCAGTACTTC. Translating it yields CASSATGTGALGRRSEQYF.